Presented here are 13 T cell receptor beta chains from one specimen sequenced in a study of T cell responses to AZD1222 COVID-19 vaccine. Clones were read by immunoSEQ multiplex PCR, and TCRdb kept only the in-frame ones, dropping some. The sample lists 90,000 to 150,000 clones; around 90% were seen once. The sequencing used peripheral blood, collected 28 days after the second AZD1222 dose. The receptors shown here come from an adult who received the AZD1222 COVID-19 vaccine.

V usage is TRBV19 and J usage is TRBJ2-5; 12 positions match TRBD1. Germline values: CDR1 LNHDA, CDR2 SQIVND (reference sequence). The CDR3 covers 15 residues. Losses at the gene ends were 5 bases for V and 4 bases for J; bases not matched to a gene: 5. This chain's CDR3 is CASSLGQGAPETQYF. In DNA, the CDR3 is TGTGCCAGTAGTCTGGGACAGGGGGCTCCAGAGACCCAGTACTTC.

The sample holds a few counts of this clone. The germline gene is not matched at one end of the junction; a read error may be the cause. For the CDR3, the DNA is TGCGCCAGCAGCTTGGACCCCAAAGGACAGCCATCGGTCTTT. Amino acid sequence: CASSLDPKGQPSVF. The genes are TRBV5-1 and TRBJ1-1, with D perhaps TRBD1 (6 bases). The germline V gene has CDR1 SGHRS and CDR2 YFSETQ. The CDR3 runs 14 residues.

The CDR3 loop reads CASSLTGTNTEAFF. The CDR3 DNA sequence: TGTGCCAGCAGCTTAACGGGCACGAACACTGAAGCTTTCTTT. The chain is built from TRBV7-3 and TRBJ1-1; D call uncertain. The CDR3 runs to 14 residues. V lost 0 bases and J 1 base, leaving 6 bases between the germline ends. Germline-derived CDR1 and CDR2 are SGHTA and FQGTGA.

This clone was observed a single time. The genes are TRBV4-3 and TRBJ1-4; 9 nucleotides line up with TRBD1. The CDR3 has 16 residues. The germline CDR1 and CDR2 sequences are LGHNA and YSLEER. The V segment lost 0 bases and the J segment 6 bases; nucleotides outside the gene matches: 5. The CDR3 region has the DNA TGCGCCAGCAGCCAAGATTGGGGACAGGGTTATGAAAAACTGTTTTTT. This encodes CASSQDWGQGYEKLFF.

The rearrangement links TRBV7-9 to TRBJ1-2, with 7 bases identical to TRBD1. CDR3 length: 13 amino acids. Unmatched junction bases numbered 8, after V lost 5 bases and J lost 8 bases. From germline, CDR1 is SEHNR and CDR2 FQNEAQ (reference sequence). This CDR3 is CASSPGGARGYTF. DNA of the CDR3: TGTGCCAGCAGCCCAGGGGGGGCGCGCGGCTACACCTTC.

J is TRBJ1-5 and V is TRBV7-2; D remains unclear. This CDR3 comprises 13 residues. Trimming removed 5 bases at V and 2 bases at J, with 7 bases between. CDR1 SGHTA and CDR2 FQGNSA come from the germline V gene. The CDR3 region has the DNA TGTGCCAGCAGCCCAGCGGGCAATCAGCCCCAGCATTTT. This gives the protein CASSPAGNQPQHF.

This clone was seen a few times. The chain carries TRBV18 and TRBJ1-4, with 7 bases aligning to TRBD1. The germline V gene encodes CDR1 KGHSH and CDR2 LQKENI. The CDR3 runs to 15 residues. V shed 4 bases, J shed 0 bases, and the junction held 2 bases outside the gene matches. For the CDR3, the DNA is TGTGCCAGCTCACGGGACAGCGCAACTAATGAAAAACTGTTTTTT. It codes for CASSRDSATNEKLFF.

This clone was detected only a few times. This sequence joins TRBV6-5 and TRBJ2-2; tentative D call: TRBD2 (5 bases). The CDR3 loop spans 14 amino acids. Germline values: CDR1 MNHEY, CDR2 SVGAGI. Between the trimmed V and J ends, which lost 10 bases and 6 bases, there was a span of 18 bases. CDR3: CATVLATGSGELFF. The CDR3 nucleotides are TGTGCCACCGTACTCGCAACGGGGTCCGGGGAGCTGTTTTTT.

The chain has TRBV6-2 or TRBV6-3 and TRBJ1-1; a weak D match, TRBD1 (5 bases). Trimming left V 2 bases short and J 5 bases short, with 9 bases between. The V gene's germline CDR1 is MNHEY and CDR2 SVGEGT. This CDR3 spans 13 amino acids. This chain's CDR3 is CASSYERGTEAFF. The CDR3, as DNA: TGTGCCAGCAGTTACGAGAGGGGTACTGAAGCTTTCTTT.

The CDR3 reads CATSRDRGQQETQYF. As DNA, the CDR3 is TGTGCCACCAGCAGAGACCGGGGGCAGCAAGAGACCCAGTACTTC. The V gene is TRBV15, the J gene TRBJ2-5; either TRBD1 or TRBD2 may supply D (6 bases each). Trimming took off 0 bases at V and 2 bases at J, with 10 bases between the two ends. This CDR3 comprises 15 residues. CDR1 LNHNV and CDR2 YYDKDF come from the germline V gene (reference sequence).

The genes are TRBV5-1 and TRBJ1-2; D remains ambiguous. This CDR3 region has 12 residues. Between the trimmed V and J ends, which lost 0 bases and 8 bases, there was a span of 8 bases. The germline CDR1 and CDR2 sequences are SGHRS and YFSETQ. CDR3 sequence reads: CASSLGQGGYTF. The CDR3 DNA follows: TGCGCCAGCAGCTTGGGACAAGGAGGCTACACCTTC.

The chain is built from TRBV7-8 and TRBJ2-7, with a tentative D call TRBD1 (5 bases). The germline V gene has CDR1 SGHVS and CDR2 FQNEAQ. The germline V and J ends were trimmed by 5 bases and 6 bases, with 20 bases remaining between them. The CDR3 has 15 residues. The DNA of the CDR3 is TGTGCCAGCAGCCCGAGTAGGGGCACACTACGCGAGCAGTACTTC. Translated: CASSPSRGTLREQYF.

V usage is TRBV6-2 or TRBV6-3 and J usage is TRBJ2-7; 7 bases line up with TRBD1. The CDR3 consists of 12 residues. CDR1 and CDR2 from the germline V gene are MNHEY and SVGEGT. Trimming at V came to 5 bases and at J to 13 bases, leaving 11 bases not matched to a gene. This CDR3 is CASSAQSGTAYF. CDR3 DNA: TGTGCCAGCAGTGCCCAATCCGGGACAGCCTACTTC.